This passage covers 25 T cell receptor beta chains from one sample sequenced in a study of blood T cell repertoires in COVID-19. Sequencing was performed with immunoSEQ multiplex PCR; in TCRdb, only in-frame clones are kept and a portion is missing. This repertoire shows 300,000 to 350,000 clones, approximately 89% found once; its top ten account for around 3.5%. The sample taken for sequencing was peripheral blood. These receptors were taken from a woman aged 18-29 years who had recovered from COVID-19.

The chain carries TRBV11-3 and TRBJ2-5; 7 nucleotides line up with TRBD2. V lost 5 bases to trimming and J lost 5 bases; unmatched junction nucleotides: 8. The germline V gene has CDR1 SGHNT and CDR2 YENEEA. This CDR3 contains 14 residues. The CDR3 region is CASSGRAGRETQYF. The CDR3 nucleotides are TGTGCCAGCAGCGGGAGGGCCGGTAGGGAGACCCAGTACTTC. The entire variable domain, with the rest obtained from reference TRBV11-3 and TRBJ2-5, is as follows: EAGVVQSPRYKIIEKKQPVAFWCNPISGHNTLYWYLQNLGQGPELLIRYENEEAVDDSQLPKDRFSAERLKGVDSTLKIQPAELGDSAVYLCASSGRAGRETQYFGPGTRLLVL.

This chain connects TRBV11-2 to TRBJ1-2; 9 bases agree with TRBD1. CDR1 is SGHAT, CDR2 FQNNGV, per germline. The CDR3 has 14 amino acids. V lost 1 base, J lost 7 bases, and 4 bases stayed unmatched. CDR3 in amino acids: CASSLATGGSGYTF. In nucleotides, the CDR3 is TGTGCCAGCAGCTTAGCTACAGGGGGCTCTGGCTACACCTTC.

CDR3 protein: CASSTPGSHNEQFF. CDR3 bases: TGTGCCAGCAGTACCCCGGGATCCCACAATGAGCAGTTCTTC. The genes are TRBV27 and TRBJ2-1; D perhaps matches TRBD2 (5 bases). CDR1 and CDR2 from the germline V gene are MNHEY and SMNVEV (reference sequence). V lost 5 bases and J 5 bases, leaving 13 bases between the germline ends. The CDR3 spans 14 residues.

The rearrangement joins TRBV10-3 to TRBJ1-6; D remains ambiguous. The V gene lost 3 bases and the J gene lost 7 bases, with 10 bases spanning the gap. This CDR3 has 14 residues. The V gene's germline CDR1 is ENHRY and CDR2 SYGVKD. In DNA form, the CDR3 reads TGTGCCATCAGTGAAGGAGAGGAGAATTCACCCCTCCACTTT. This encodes CAISEGEENSPLHF.

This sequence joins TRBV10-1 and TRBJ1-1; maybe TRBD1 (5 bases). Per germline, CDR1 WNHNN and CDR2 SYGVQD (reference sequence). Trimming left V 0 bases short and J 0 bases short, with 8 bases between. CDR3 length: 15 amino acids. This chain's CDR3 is CASSESRGMNTEAFF. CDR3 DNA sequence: TGCGCCAGCAGTGAGTCTAGGGGCATGAACACTGAAGCTTTCTTT.

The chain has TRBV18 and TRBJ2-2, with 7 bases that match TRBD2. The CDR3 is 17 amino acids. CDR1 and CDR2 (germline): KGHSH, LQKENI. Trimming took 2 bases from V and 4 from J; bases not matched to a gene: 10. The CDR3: CASSPVTSAGGTGELFF. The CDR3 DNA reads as TGTGCCAGCTCACCAGTTACTAGCGCAGGAGGCACCGGGGAGCTGTTTTTT.

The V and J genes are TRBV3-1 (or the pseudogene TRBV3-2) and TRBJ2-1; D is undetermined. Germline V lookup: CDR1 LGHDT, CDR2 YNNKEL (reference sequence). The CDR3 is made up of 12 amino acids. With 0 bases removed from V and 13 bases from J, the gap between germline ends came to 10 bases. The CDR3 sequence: CASSQDPRSQFF. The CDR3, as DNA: TGTGCCAGCAGCCAAGATCCGAGGTCTCAGTTCTTC.

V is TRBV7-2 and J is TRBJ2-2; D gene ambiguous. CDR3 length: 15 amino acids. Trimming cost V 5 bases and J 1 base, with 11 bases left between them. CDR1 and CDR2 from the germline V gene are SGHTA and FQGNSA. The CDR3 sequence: CASSRRAGNTGELFF. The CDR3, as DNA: TGTGCCAGCAGCAGGCGTGCAGGGAACACCGGGGAGCTGTTTTTT.

The CDR3 DNA sequence: TGTGCCACCAGTGATGGCGGTAGCGAAACCGGGGAGCTGTTTTTT. Protein product: CATSDGGSETGELFF. The chain combines TRBV24-1 with TRBJ2-2; possible D gene TRBD2, 5 bases. Germline V gene sequence: CDR1 KGHDR, CDR2 SFDVKD. The CDR3 consists of 15 residues. V lost 3 bases to trimming and J lost 5 bases, with 12 bases between them.

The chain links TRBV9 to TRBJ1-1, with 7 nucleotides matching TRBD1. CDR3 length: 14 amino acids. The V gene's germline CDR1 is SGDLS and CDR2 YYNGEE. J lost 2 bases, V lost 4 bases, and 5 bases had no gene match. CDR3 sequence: CASSRGTANTEAFF. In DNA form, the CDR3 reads TGTGCCAGCAGCCGAGGGACAGCCAACACTGAAGCTTTCTTT.

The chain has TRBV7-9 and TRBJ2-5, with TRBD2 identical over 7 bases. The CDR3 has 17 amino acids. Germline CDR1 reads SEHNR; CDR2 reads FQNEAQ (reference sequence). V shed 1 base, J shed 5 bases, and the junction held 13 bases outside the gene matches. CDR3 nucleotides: TGTGCCAGCAGCTTAGATGGCGGGAGAGGGCTGAAGGAGACCCAGTACTTC. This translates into CASSLDGGRGLKETQYF.

The CDR3 DNA reads as TGCGCCAGCAGTGAGTCGGACGGGGGTGAGCAGTACGTC. Protein sequence: CASSESDGGEQYV. This sequence joins TRBV10-1 and TRBJ2-7, with TRBD2 as a possible D gene (6 bases). There are 13 residues in the CDR3. Germline-derived CDR1 and CDR2 are WNHNN and SYGVQD (reference sequence). Deletions cut 0 bases from V and 7 bases from J, with 10 bases between.

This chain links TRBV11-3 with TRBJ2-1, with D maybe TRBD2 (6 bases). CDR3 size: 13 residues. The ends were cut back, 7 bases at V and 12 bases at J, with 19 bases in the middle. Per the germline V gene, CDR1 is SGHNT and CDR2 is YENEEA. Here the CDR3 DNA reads TGTGCCAGCACCACTTTGACCCGGGAGAGGCAGTTCTTC. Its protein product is CASTTLTRERQFF.

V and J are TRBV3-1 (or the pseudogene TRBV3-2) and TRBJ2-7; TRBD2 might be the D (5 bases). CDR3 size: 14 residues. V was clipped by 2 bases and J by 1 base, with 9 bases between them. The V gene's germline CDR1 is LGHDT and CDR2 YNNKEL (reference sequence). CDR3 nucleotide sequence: TGTGCCAGCAGCCAATCGGGGAAATCCTACGAGCAGTACGTC. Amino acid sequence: CASSQSGKSYEQYV.

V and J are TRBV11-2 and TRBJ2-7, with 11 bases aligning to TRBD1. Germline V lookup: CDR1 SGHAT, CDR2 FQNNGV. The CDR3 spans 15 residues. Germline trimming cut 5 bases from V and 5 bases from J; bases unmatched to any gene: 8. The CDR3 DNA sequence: TGTGCCAGCAGCGACGGGACAGGGGGTGTTGACGAGCAGTACGTC. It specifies CASSDGTGGVDEQYV.

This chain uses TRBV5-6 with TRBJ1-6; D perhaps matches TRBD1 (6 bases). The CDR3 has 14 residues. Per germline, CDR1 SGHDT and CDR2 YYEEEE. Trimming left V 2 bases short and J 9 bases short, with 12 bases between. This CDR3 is CASSLQGSGSPLHF. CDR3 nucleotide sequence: TGTGCCAGCAGCTTACAGGGTTCGGGTTCACCCCTCCACTTT.

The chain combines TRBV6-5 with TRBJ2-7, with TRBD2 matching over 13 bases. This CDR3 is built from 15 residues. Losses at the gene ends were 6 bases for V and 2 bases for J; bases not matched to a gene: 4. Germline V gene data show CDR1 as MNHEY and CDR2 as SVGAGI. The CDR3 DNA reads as TGTGCCAGCAGCCCCACTAGCGGGAGGGCCTACGAGCAGTACGTC. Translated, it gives CASSPTSGRAYEQYV.

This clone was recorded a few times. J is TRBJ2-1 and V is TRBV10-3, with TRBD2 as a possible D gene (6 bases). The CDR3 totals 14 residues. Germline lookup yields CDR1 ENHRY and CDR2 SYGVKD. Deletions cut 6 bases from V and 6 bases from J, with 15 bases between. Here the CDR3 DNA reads TGTGCCATCAGGGGTTCGCGGAGGGGCAATGAGCAGTTCTTC. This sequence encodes CAIRGSRRGNEQFF.

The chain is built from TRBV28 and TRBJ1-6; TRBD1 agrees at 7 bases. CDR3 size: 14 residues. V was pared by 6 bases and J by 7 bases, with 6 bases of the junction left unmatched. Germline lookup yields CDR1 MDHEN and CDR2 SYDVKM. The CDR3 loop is CASRETGYNSPLHF. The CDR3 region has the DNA TGTGCCAGCAGGGAGACAGGGTACAATTCACCCCTCCACTTT.

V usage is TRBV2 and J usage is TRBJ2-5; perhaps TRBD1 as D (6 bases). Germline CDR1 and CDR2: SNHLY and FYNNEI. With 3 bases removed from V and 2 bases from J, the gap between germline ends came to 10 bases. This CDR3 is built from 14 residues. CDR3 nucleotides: TGTGCCAGCAGTGACTGGACAGAACAAGAGACCCAGTACTTC. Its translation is CASSDWTEQETQYF.

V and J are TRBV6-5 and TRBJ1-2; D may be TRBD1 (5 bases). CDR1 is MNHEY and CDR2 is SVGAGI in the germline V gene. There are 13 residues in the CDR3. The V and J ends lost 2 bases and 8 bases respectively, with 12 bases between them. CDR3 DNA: TGTGCCAGCAGTTACCGGAGGGGAAGAGGCTACACCTTC. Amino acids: CASSYRRGRGYTF.

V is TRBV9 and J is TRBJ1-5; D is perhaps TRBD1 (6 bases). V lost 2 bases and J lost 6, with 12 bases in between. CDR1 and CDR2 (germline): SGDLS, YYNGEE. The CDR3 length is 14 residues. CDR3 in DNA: TGTGCCAGCAGCGTTTCAGGGGCAGGTCAGCCCCAGCATTTT. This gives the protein CASSVSGAGQPQHF.

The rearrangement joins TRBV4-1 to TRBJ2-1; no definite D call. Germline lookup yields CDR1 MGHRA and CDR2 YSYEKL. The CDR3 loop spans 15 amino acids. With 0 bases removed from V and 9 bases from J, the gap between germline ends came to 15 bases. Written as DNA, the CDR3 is TGCGCCAGCAGCCAAGAGCTCCCAGTTCAGGTTGAGCAGTTCTTC. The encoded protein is CASSQELPVQVEQFF.

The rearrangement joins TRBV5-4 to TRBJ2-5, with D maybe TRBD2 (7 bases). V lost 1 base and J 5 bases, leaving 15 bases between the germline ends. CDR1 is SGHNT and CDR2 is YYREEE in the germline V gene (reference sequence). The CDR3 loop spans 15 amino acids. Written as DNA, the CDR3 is TGTGCCAGCAGCTTGAGGGGGGGGCAGAGGGAGACCCAGTACTTC. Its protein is CASSLRGGQRETQYF. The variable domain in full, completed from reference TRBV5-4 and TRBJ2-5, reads ETGVTQSPTHLIKTRGQQVTLRCSSQSGHNTVSWYQQALGQGPQFIFQYYREEENGRGNFPPRFSGLQFPNYSSELNVNALELDDSALYLCASSLRGGQRETQYFGPGTRLLVL.

The CDR3 here is CASSEWGGGEKLFF. CDR3 in DNA: TGTGCCAGCAGTGAATGGGGGGGCGGTGAAAAACTGTTTTTT. The V and J genes are TRBV6-1 and TRBJ1-4, with D maybe TRBD1 (6 bases). The CDR3 covers 14 residues. The V gene lost 2 bases and the J gene lost 7 bases, with 11 bases spanning the gap. Germline values: CDR1 MNHNS, CDR2 SASEGT.